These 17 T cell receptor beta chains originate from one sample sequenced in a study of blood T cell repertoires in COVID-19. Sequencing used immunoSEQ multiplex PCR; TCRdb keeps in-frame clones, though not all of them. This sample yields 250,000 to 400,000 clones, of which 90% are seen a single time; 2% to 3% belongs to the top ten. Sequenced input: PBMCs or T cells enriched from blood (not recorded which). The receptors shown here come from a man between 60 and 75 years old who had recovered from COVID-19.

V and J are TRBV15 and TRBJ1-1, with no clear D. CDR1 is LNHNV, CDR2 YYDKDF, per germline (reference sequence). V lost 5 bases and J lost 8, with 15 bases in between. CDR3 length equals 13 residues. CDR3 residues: CATSSRLGPEAFF. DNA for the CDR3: TGTGCCACCAGCTCCCGGTTGGGCCCCGAAGCTTTCTTT.

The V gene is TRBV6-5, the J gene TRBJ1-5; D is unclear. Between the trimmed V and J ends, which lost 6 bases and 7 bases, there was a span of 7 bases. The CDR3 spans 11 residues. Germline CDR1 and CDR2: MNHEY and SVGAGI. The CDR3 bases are TGTGCCAGCAGCGATCGGCAGCCCCAGCATTTT. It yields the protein CASSDRQPQHF.

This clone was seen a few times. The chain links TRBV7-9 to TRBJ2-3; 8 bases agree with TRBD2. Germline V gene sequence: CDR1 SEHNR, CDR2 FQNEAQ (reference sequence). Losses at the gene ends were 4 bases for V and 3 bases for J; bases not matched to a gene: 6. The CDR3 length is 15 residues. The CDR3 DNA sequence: TGTGCCAGCAGCTCCCCTAGCGGGTCAACAGATACGCAGTATTTT. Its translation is CASSSPSGSTDTQYF.

The CDR3 sequence is CASSLSSGSRGTQYF. Here the CDR3 DNA reads TGTGCCAGCAGCTTGTCCAGCGGGAGTCGCGGGACCCAGTACTTC. This rearrangement joins TRBV5-6 to TRBJ2-5; TRBD2 agrees at 8 bases. The CDR3 has 15 amino acids. Germline V CDR1 and CDR2: SGHDT, YYEEEE. V shed 1 base and J 7 bases; nucleotides not matched to a gene: 9. Full variable domain (rest looked up from reference TRBV5-6 and TRBJ2-5): DAGVTQSPTHLIKTRGQQVTLRCSPKSGHDTVSWYQQALGQGPQFIFQYYEEEERQRGNFPDRFSGHQFPNYSSELNVNALLLGDSALYLCASSLSSGSRGTQYFGPGTRLLVL.

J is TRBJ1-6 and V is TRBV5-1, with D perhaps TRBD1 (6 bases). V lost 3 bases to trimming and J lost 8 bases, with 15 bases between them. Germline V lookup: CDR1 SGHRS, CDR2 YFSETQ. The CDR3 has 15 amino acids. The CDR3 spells CASSSSGGAHSPLHF. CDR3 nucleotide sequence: TGCGCCAGCAGCTCTTCGGGGGGCGCGCATTCACCCCTCCACTTT.

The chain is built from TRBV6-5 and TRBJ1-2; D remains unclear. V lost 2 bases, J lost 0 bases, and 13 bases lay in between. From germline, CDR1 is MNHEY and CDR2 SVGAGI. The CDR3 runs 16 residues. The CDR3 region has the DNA TGTGCCAGCAGTTACGGCGTGGCGCAGGCTAACTATGGCTACACCTTC. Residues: CASSYGVAQANYGYTF.

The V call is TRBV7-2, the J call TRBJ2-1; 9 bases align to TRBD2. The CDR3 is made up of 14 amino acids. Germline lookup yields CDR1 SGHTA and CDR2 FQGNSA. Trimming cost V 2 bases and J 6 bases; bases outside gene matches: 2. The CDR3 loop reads CASSLSGGINEQFF. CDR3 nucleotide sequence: TGTGCCAGCAGCTTAAGCGGGGGGATCAATGAGCAGTTCTTC.

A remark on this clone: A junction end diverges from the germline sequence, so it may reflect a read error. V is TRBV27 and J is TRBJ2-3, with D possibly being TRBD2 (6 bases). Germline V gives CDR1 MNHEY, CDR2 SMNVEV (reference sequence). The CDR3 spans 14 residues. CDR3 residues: CASSQHNRLDAQYF. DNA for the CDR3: TGTGCCAGCAGTCAACACAACAGACTAGATGCGCAGTATTTT.

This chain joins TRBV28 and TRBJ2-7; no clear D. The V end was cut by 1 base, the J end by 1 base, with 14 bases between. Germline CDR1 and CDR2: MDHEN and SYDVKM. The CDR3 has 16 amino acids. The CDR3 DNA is TGTGCCAGCAGTTTATTTCCCCCCACTATGTCCTACGAGCAGTACTTC. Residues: CASSLFPPTMSYEQYF.

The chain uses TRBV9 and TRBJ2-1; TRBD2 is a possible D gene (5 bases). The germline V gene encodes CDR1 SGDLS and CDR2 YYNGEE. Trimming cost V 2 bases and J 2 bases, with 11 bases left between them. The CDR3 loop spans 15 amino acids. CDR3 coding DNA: TGTGCCAGCAGCGTTGGTAGTAGCGCCTACAATGAGCAGTTCTTC. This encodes CASSVGSSAYNEQFF.

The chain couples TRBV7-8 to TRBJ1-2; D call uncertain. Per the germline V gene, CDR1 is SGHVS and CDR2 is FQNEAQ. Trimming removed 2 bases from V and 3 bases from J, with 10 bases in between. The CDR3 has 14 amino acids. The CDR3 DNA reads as TGTGCCAGCAGCTTAACAGACGGGGACTATGGCTACACCTTC. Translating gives CASSLTDGDYGYTF.

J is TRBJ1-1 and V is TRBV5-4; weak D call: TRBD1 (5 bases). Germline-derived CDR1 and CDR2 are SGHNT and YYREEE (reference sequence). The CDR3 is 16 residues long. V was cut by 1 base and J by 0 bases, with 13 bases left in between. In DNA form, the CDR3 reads TGTGCCAGCAGCTTGTCAGGGCGGGGTGTGAACACTGAAGCTTTCTTT. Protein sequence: CASSLSGRGVNTEAFF.

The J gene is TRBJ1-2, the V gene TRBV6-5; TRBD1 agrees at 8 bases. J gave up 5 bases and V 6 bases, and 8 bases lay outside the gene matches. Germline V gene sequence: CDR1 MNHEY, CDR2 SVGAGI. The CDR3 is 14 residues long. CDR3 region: CASRNSGTGYGYTF. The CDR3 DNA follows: TGTGCCAGCAGGAACTCCGGGACAGGATATGGCTACACCTTC.

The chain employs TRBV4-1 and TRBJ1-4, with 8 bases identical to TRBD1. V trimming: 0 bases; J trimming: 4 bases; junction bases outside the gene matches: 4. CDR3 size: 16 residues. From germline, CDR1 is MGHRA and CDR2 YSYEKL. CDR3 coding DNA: TGCGCCAGCAGCCAAGATCGGACAGGGCGTAATGAAAAACTGTTTTTT. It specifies CASSQDRTGRNEKLFF.

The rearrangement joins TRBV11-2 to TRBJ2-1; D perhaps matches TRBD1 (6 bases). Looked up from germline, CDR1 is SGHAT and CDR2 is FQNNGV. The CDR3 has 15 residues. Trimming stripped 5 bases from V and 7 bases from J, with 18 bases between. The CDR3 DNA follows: TGTGCCAGCAGCCCCACCTGGACAGCGAGGAATGAGCAGTTCTTC. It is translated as CASSPTWTARNEQFF.

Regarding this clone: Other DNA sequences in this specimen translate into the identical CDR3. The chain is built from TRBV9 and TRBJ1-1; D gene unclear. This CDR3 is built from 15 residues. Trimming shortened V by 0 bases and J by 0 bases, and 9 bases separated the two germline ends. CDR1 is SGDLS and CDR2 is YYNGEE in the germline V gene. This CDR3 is CASSVGGGMNTEAFF. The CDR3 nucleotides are TGTGCCAGCAGCGTAGGCGGAGGGATGAACACTGAAGCTTTCTTT.

The CDR3 region has the DNA TGTGCCAGCAGCGTAGCCGGCGGGGGAGGAACTGAAGCTTTCTTT. It specifies CASSVAGGGGTEAFF. V is TRBV9 and J is TRBJ1-1; the D gene is possibly TRBD1 (5 bases). Germline CDR1 is SGDLS and CDR2 is YYNGEE. Trimming stripped 0 bases from V and 5 bases from J, with 14 bases between. The CDR3 loop spans 15 amino acids.